This TCR beta chain was sequenced in a study of shared clonotypes between healthy human individuals. Study details: The study used three CD4 naive, three CD4 memory, two CD8 naive and one CD8 memory plate per donor. General observations from the study: The study generally estimated greater richness for naive than memory subsets.

The sorted-subset replicate PCRs were given around 0.2 ug DNA, which is approximately 30,000 T cell genomes. The assay was immunoSEQ multiplex PCR, and TCRdb's table has in-frame clones only and misses some. The data show 110,000 or so clones, around two thirds seen once. This CDR3 has 16 amino acids. Germline V lookup: CDR1 SGHTA, CDR2 FQGTGA. V lost 3 bases and J lost 8; bases outside the gene matches: 11. CD45RO+ cells plus CCR7-negative CD45RA+ TemRA cells formed CD8 memory. To note about this clone: Antigen specificity is unknown.

J is TRBJ2-1 and V is TRBV7-3, with 9 bases aligning to TRBD2. The receptor comes from a woman aged 25 to 39 in good health. Sequenced: memory CD8+ T cells sorted from blood. Subset defined: CD45RO+ cells pooled with CCR7-negative TemRA cells. CDR3 protein: CASSLTAGGQFHEQFF. DNA for the CDR3: TGTGCCAGCAGCTTGACAGCGGGAGGACAGTTCCATGAGCAGTTCTTC. Based on the CDR3 plus reference TRBV7-3 and TRBJ2-1, the full variable domain is GAGVSQTPSNKVTEKGKYVELRCDPISGHTALYWYRQSLGQGPEFLIYFQGTGAADDSGLPNDRFFAVRPEGSVSTLKIQRTERGDSAVYLCASSLTAGGQFHEQFFGPGTRLTVL.